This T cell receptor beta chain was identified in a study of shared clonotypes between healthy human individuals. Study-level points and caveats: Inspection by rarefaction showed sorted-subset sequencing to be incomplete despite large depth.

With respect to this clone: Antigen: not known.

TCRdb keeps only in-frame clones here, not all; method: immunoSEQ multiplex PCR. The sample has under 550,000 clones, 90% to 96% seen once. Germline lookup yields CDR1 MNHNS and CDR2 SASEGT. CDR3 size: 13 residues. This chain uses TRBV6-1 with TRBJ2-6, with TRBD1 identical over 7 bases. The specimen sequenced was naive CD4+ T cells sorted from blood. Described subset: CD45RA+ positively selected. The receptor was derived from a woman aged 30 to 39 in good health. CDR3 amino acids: CGGTASGANVLTF. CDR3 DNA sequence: TGTGGGGGGACAGCTTCTGGGGCCAACGTCCTGACTTTC.